One sample yielded the 2 T cell receptor beta chains listed below, sequenced in a study of response to subunit inactivated influenza vaccine. From the RT-PCR reads, TCRdb called clonotypes with MiXCR, one entry per CDR3 protein. The profile shows almost 600,000 distinct CDR3 sequences, 12% to 15% of them singletons. The sequenced sample was PBMCs from blood, obtained about 13 days after vaccination. Source of these receptors: a man over 45 who received an inactivated influenza vaccine.

This chain connects TRBV29-1 to TRBJ1-5, with 12 bases fitting TRBD1. The length of the CDR3 is 15 residues. V trimming: 6 bases; J trimming: 6 bases; junction bases outside the gene matches: 9. CDR1 SQVTM and CDR2 ANQGSEA come from the germline V gene. The CDR3: CSVSTGTGGLQPQHF. The DNA for the CDR3 is TGCAGCGTATCCACCGGGACAGGGGGCCTTCAGCCCCAGCATTTT. The full variable domain, with the rest looked up from reference TRBV29-1 and TRBJ1-5, is SAVISQKPSRDICQRGTSLTIQCQVDSQVTMMFWYRQQPGQSLTLIATANQGSEATYESGFVIDKFPISRPNLTFSTLTVSNMSPEDSSIYLCSVSTGTGGLQPQHFGDGTRLSIL.

This chain links TRBV7-2 with TRBJ2-6, with TRBD1 matching 8 bases. The V segment lost 5 bases and the J segment 2 bases; nucleotides outside the gene matches: 5. CDR3 length equals 16 residues. Germline loops: CDR1 SGHTA, CDR2 FQGNSA. Here the CDR3 reads CASSRATGAGANVLTF. The CDR3 coding sequence is TGTGCCAGCAGCCGAGCGACAGGGGCTGGGGCCAACGTCCTGACTTTC. Filled out from reference TRBV7-2 and TRBJ2-6, the complete variable domain reads GAGVSQSPSNKVTEKGKDVELRCDPISGHTALYWYRQSLGQGLEFLIYFQGNSAPDKSGLPSDRFSAERTGGSVSTLTIQRTQQEDSAVYLCASSRATGAGANVLTFGAGSRLTVL.